These 23 T cell receptor beta chains share one sample of origin, sequenced in a study of T-cell memory formation after mild COVID-19. TCRdb ran MiXCR on the 5' RACE reads and lists one entry per CDR3 protein. The sample consists of 300,000 to 350,000 distinct CDR3 sequences, just under 20% of them appearing once. Material for sequencing was PBMCs or a T cell subset sorted from them (not recorded which). The receptors shown here come from a man aged 18 to 30 who had mild COVID-19 (a few samples of this study predate the infection). Cell type and time point are not known.

The chain carries TRBV5-1 and TRBJ1-4; TRBD1 might be the D (6 bases). Between the trimmed V and J ends, which lost 3 bases and 8 bases, there was a span of 17 bases. Germline V lookup: CDR1 SGHRS, CDR2 YFSETQ. This CDR3 has 15 residues. The CDR3 here is CASSSSGGRGEKLFF. The CDR3 DNA reads TGCGCCAGCAGCTCCTCGGGGGGGCGAGGCGAAAAACTGTTTTTT.

This rearrangement joins TRBV28 to TRBJ1-1; D is possibly TRBD1 (5 bases). Trimming took off 6 bases at V and 8 bases at J, with 13 bases between the two ends. There are 12 residues in the CDR3. CDR1 and CDR2 from the germline V gene are MDHEN and SYDVKM. The CDR3 coding sequence is TGTGCCAGCAGCACCCTAGGGGAGGAAGCTTTCTTT. This translates into CASSTLGEEAFF.

The table lists this clonotype with a few counts. The chain combines TRBV7-9 with TRBJ2-3, with a tentative D call TRBD1 (5 bases). V was trimmed by 6 bases and J by 3 bases, leaving 13 bases between them. Germline V gene data show CDR1 as SEHNR and CDR2 as FQNEAQ (reference sequence). The CDR3 loop spans 14 amino acids. The DNA for the CDR3 is TGTGCCAGCAGTTGGCCGACAGCTACAGATACGCAGTATTTT. Its protein product is CASSWPTATDTQYF.

The chain joins TRBV7-2 to TRBJ1-1; tentatively, D is TRBD1 (5 bases). V lost 4 bases, J lost 5 bases, and 11 bases lay in between. Germline CDR1 and CDR2: SGHTA and FQGNSA. This CDR3 has 13 amino acids. The CDR3 bases are TGTGCCAGCAGCTCCCAAACAGGAACTGAAGCTTTCTTT. This translates into CASSSQTGTEAFF.

The chain uses TRBV9 and TRBJ1-6; D unresolved. Trimming removed 4 bases at V and 14 bases at J, with 19 bases between. Germline V gene data show CDR1 as SGDLS and CDR2 as YYNGEE. This CDR3 is 14 amino acids long. The CDR3 DNA sequence: TGTGCCAGCAGCCCCACCCAGCTAGTCATAGCCCTCCACTTT. Translating it yields CASSPTQLVIALHF.

This clonotype was counted a few times. The V gene is TRBV5-1, the J gene TRBJ2-5, with a possible D match to TRBD2 (7 bases). The CDR3 has 13 residues. V lost 4 bases to trimming and J lost 4 bases, with 11 bases between them. Germline lookup yields CDR1 SGHRS and CDR2 YFSETQ. The CDR3 DNA is TGCGCCAGCAGCGCGGGGGCAGCAGAGACCCAGTACTTC. Translating gives CASSAGAAETQYF. Variable domain in full (rest from reference TRBV5-1 and TRBJ2-5): KAGVTQTPRYLIKTRGQQVTLSCSPISGHRSVSWYQQTPGQGLQFLFEYFSETQRNKGNFPGRFSGRQFSNSRSEMNVSTLELGDSALYLCASSAGAAETQYFGPGTRLLVL.

The rearrangement joins TRBV7-9 to TRBJ2-1; D is unclear. The germline CDR1 and CDR2 sequences are SEHNR and FQNEAQ (reference sequence). The CDR3 runs to 13 residues. V lost 2 bases, J lost 6 bases, and 8 bases lay in between. The CDR3 sequence is CASSLTVSNEQFF. In nucleotides, the CDR3 is TGTGCCAGCAGCTTAACGGTGAGCAATGAGCAGTTCTTC. Based on the CDR3 plus reference TRBV7-9 and TRBJ2-1, the full variable domain is DTGVSQNPRHKITKRGQNVTFRCDPISEHNRLYWYRQTLGQGPEFLTYFQNEAQLEKSRLLSDRFSAERPKGSFSTLEIQRTEQGDSAMYLCASSLTVSNEQFFGPGTRLTVL.

CDR3 sequence (DNA): TGTGCCAGCAGTGACAGCGCGGTCTACAATGAGCAGTTCTTC. Its translation is CASSDSAVYNEQFF. V and J are TRBV2 and TRBJ2-1; no firm D call. The CDR3 is 14 amino acids. Trimming shortened V by 3 bases and J by 3 bases, and 9 bases separated the two germline ends. Germline values: CDR1 SNHLY, CDR2 FYNNEI.

This clonotype has more than one count but fewer than ten. The V gene is TRBV7-2, the J gene TRBJ2-2; 14 bases fit TRBD2. Unmatched junction bases numbered 3, after V lost 1 base and J lost 2 bases. Germline-derived CDR1 and CDR2 are SGHTA and FQGNSA. This CDR3 has 18 amino acids. In nucleotides, the CDR3 is TGTGCCAGCAGCTTAGTGGGACTAGCGGGGGATAACACCGGGGAGCTGTTTTTT. It codes for CASSLVGLAGDNTGELFF.

CDR3 protein: CASSPDYNSPLHF. The CDR3 DNA reads as TGTGCCAGCAGTCCGGATTATAATTCACCCCTCCACTTT. The J gene is TRBJ1-6, the V gene TRBV27; no definite D call. There are 13 residues in the CDR3. Germline V gene lookup returns CDR1 MNHEY and CDR2 SMNVEV (reference sequence). Deletions cut 5 bases from V and 4 bases from J, with 6 bases between.

The chain combines TRBV19 with TRBJ1-1; D might be TRBD1 (5 bases). CDR1 and CDR2 (germline): LNHDA, SQIVND (reference sequence). V was shortened by 5 bases and J by 4 bases, with 11 bases between the two germline ends. The CDR3 has 13 residues. This chain's CDR3 is CASSQGRSTEAFF. Written as DNA, the CDR3 is TGTGCCAGTAGTCAGGGTAGGAGCACTGAAGCTTTCTTT.

Remarks on this clonotype: At one boundary the junction diverges from the germline segment, which might be a read error. This chain connects TRBV12-3 or TRBV12-4 to TRBJ2-4, with 9 bases lining up with TRBD1. The length of the CDR3 is 12 residues. As DNA, the CDR3 is TGTGCCAGCAGTTTACTACCGGGACAGGGTAACTTC. This encodes CASSLLPGQGNF.

This clonotype was counted between two and nine times. The chain couples TRBV7-2 to TRBJ1-5, with D possibly matching TRBD1 (6 bases). CDR1 SGHTA and CDR2 FQGNSA come from the germline V gene. This CDR3 region has 16 residues. With 1 base removed from V and 1 base from J, the gap between germline ends came to 11 bases. CDR3 region: CASSLVGQGSNQPQHF. CDR3 sequence (DNA): TGTGCCAGCAGCTTAGTCGGGCAGGGGAGCAATCAGCCCCAGCATTTT. Combining the CDR3 with reference TRBV7-2 and TRBJ1-5 gives the whole variable domain GAGVSQSPSNKVTEKGKDVELRCDPISGHTALYWYRQSLGQGLEFLIYFQGNSAPDKSGLPSDRFSAERTGGSVSTLTIQRTQQEDSAVYLCASSLVGQGSNQPQHFGDGTRLSIL.

This clonotype has a handful of counts. The chain links TRBV20-1 to TRBJ2-5; 9 bases align to TRBD2. Germline V lookup: CDR1 DFQATT, CDR2 SNEGSKA (reference sequence). There are 15 residues in the CDR3. V trimming: 4 bases; J trimming: 5 bases; junction bases outside the gene matches: 11. For the CDR3, the DNA is TGCAGTGCTATCCCATGCTGTAGCGGGGGCGAGACCCAGTACTTC. Translating it yields CSAIPCCSGGETQYF.

Only a few counts were recorded for this clonotype. The J gene is TRBJ2-1, the V gene TRBV6-2 or TRBV6-3; 8 bases line up with TRBD2. Germline CDR1 and CDR2: MNHEY and SVGEGT. V was pared by 6 bases and J by 6 bases, with 7 bases of the junction left unmatched. CDR3 length equals 14 residues. CDR3 in DNA: TGTGCCAGCAGAGGCGGACTAGCCTCCAATGAGCAGTTCTTC. It codes for CASRGGLASNEQFF.

J is TRBJ2-3 and V is TRBV7-2; 8 bases map to TRBD2. Trimming took 5 bases from V and 0 from J; bases not matched to a gene: 10. From germline, CDR1 is SGHTA and CDR2 FQGNSA. The CDR3 runs 17 residues. CDR3 loop: CASSPIAGTTSTDTQYF. CDR3 sequence (DNA): TGTGCCAGCAGCCCCATAGCGGGGACGACTAGCACAGATACGCAGTATTTT.

The J gene is TRBJ1-1, the V gene TRBV7-9; D uncertain. The CDR3 is 15 residues long. Germline loops: CDR1 SEHNR, CDR2 FQNEAQ (reference sequence). Trimming removed 1 base at V and 0 bases at J, with 9 bases between. As DNA, the CDR3 is TGTGCCAGCAGCTTAGGGAAGGGCTTGAACACTGAAGCTTTCTTT. Its protein product is CASSLGKGLNTEAFF.

This clonotype was seen a handful of times. V and J are TRBV5-1 and TRBJ2-1; D remains unclear. From germline, CDR1 is SGHRS and CDR2 YFSETQ. Trimming left V 0 bases short and J 3 bases short, with 7 bases between. This CDR3 is 14 amino acids long. Here the CDR3 reads CASSLAVDYNEQFF. DNA for the CDR3: TGCGCCAGCAGCTTGGCCGTTGACTACAATGAGCAGTTCTTC.

This chain joins TRBV6-5 and TRBJ1-6; D unresolved. With 6 bases removed from V and 6 bases from J, the gap between germline ends came to 9 bases. Germline V gene sequence: CDR1 MNHEY, CDR2 SVGAGI. The CDR3 has 13 residues. The CDR3 region has the DNA TGTGCCAGCAGCATGGGTGGTAATTCACCCCTCCACTTT. This sequence encodes CASSMGGNSPLHF.

The V gene is TRBV20-1, the J gene TRBJ2-1, with D unclear. The CDR3 covers 11 residues. Looked up from germline, CDR1 is DFQATT and CDR2 is SNEGSKA (reference sequence). V gave up 3 bases and J gave up 8 bases, with 8 bases separating them. The CDR3 sequence is CSARGYDEQFF. In DNA form, the CDR3 reads TGCAGTGCTAGGGGGTACGATGAGCAGTTCTTC.

The chain carries TRBV9 and TRBJ2-3; D perhaps matches TRBD1 (7 bases). The length of the CDR3 is 15 residues. V lost 3 bases and J lost 5, with 16 bases in between. The germline V gene has CDR1 SGDLS and CDR2 YYNGEE. CDR3 DNA: TGTGCCAGCAGCGCCCGACAGGGAGGCAAAGATACGCAGTATTTT. This encodes CASSARQGGKDTQYF.

The sample holds a few counts of this clonotype. The chain carries TRBV7-2 and TRBJ1-1, with D perhaps TRBD1 (6 bases). The V gene lost 5 bases and the J gene lost 4 bases, with 14 bases spanning the gap. The CDR3 is 14 amino acids. Germline loops: CDR1 SGHTA, CDR2 FQGNSA. The CDR3 spells CASSLQGWGTEAFF. Here the CDR3 DNA reads TGTGCCAGCAGCCTACAGGGTTGGGGCACTGAAGCTTTCTTT.

This sequence joins TRBV12-3 or TRBV12-4 and TRBJ2-5; weak D call: TRBD1 (5 bases). Trimming shortened V by 7 bases and J by 0 bases, and 6 bases separated the two germline ends. The CDR3 runs 12 residues. The CDR3 nucleotides read TGTGCCAGCAACAGGTACCAAGAGACCCAGTACTTC. Translated: CASNRYQETQYF.